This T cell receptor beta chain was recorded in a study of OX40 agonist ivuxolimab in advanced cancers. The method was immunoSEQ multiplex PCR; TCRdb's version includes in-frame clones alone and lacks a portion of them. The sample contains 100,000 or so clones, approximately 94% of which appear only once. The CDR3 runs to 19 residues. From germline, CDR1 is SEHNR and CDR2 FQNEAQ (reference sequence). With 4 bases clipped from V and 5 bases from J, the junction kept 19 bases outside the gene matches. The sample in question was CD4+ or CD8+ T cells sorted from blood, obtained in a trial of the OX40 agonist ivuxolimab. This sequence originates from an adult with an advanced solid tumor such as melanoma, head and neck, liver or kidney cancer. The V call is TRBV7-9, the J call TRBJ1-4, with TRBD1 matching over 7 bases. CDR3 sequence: CASSSGQLDYWALNEKLFF. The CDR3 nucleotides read TGTGCCAGCAGCTCGGGACAGCTTGACTACTGGGCCTTAAATGAAAAACTGTTTTTT.